This paragraph reports one T cell receptor (beta chain). This specimen comes from a study of blood T cell repertoires in COVID-19. Germline values: CDR1 KGHSH, CDR2 LQKENI. CDR3 length equals 15 residues. V gave up 3 bases and J gave up 8 bases, with 17 bases separating them. Here immunoSEQ multiplex PCR was the method, and the copy in TCRdb shows in-frame clones only, minus some. Counted here are around 230,000 clones, 88% occurring once; the ten biggest clones make up 2.5%. Participants' reported clinical history set cohort assignment. The source is a woman in her 40s with acute COVID-19. This chain uses TRBV18 with TRBJ2-4; a possible D gene is TRBD2 (6 bases). Source material: PBMCs or T cells enriched from blood (not recorded which). Here the CDR3 DNA reads TGTGCCAGCTCACCCCAAATCGGGGGTTTAGACATTCAGTACTTC. It translates to CASSPQIGGLDIQYF.